This record looks at one T cell receptor (beta chain) sequence and its context. The antigen is unknown. The sample is drawn from a study of cytomegalovirus exposure and HLA in healthy donors. Notes on the study in general: Productive rates of about 90% or about 30% were seen for most TCR beta V segments in an earlier analysis. In a later analysis, compared with equally common non-associated chains, HLA-associated beta chains were more expanded.

The length of the CDR3 is 14 residues. The V and J ends lost 2 bases and 1 base respectively, with 6 bases between them. CDR1 is KGHSH, CDR2 LQKENI, per germline. PCR involved 60 Vbeta and 13 Jbeta primers. Sequenced by immunoSEQ multiplex PCR; TCRdb stores in-frame clones only, minus some. The sample consists of some 140,000 clones, 70% to 75% of them appearing once. Specimen: PBMCs. The chain links TRBV18 to TRBJ1-5, with D hard to call. This receptor was taken from a man aged 25-45 years in good health and CMV-seronegative. For the CDR3, the DNA is TGTGCCAGCTCACCATTGAGGAGCAATCAGCCCCAGCATTTT. Residues: CASSPLRSNQPQHF.